The rows below give T cell receptor beta chains drawn from one sample of a study of T cell responses to AZD1222 COVID-19 vaccine. Clones were sequenced by immunoSEQ multiplex PCR, and TCRdb holds only the in-frame ones, with some missing. The sample includes approximately 70,000 clones, 70% to 90% of them seen just once. Sequencing was performed on peripheral blood, taken 28 days after the second dose of the MenACWY control vaccine. All receptors come from an adult who received the MenACWY meningococcal vaccine as a control. The CDR3 runs from the conserved cysteine through the conserved F or W. A D gene is named only where the DNA matches it firmly. Part of the rows lack a size; the others show once, few, many or a class for expanded clones.

TRBJ1-4,.,TRBV7-2,TRBD1,TGTGCCAGCAGCTCGCGACAGGGGGCTTTTGAAAAACTGTTTTTT,CASSSRQGAFEKLFF
TRBJ1-3,few,TRBV4-1,.,TGCGCCAGCAGCCATCCTAAGTTGGCAAACTCTGGAAACACCATATATTTT,CASSHPKLANSGNTIYF
TRBJ1-1,once,TRBV7-9,TRBD1,TGTGCCAGCAGTACAACAGGGGCCACTGAAGCTTTCTTT,CASSTTGATEAFF
TRBJ2-1,.,TRBV2,TRBD2,TGTGCCAGCAGTGAAAGTCTAGCGGGGGAGAACAATGAGCAGTTCTTC,CASSESLAGENNEQFF
TRBJ1-2,.,TRBV5-1,TRBD1,TGCGCCAGCAGCTTGGGGGACAGGGAATATGGCTACACCTTC,CASSLGDREYGYTF
TRBJ2-2,.,TRBV2,.,TGTGCCCCCCGGGAGAGCACCGGGGAGCTGTTTTTT,CAPRESTGELFF
TRBJ1-6,.,TRBV5-6,TRBD1,TGTGCCAGCAGCTTCAACAGGGGTAATTCACCCCTCCACTTT,CASSFNRGNSPLHF
TRBJ2-3,.,TRBV28,TRBD2,TGTGCCAGCCGGACTAGCGGGGGGACAGATACGCAGTATTTT,CASRTSGGTDTQYF
TRBJ2-3,.,TRBV6-1,.,TGTGCCAGCAGTGAAGACAGAATTAGCACAGATACGCAGTATTTT,CASSEDRISTDTQYF
TRBJ2-5,.,TRBV7-9,TRBD2,TGTGCCAGCAGCCGAACTAGCGGGGGACCAGAGACCCAGTACTTC,CASSRTSGGPETQYF
TRBJ1-1,.,TRBV18,.,TGTGCCAGCTCACCGGGGATGGCAGCTGAAGCTTTCTTT,CASSPGMAAEAFF
TRBJ2-3,.,TRBV29-1,.,TGCAGCGTTGGGTTCCGGGGACGCACAGATACGCAGTATTTT,CSVGFRGRTDTQYF
TRBJ1-3,once,TRBV9,TRBD1,TGTGCCAGCAGCGTAGAAGCGACAGGGGGAAACACCATATATTTT,CASSVEATGGNTIYF
TRBJ1-5,.,TRBV30,TRBD1,TGTGCCTGGAGCGGGACAGGGGGTTCCAGAAATCAGCCCCAGCATTTT,CAWSGTGGSRNQPQHF
TRBJ1-2,.,TRBV5-5,TRBD1,TGTGCCAGCAGCTTGGGGACAGGGAGTCTCAATGGCTACACCTTC,CASSLGTGSLNGYTF
TRBJ1-2,.,TRBV5-1,TRBD1,TGCGCCAGCAGCTTGGGGACAGGGGGCATATATGGCTACACCTTC,CASSLGTGGIYGYTF
TRBJ2-7,.,TRBV2,TRBD2,TGTGCCAGCAGTGAGATAGCGGGGGTATCCTACGAGCAGTACTTC,CASSEIAGVSYEQYF
TRBJ1-2,.,TRBV18,.,TGTGCCAGCTCACCATCCGGGACGGTGGCTAACTATGGCTACACCTTC,CASSPSGTVANYGYTF
TRBJ2-6,.,TRBV2,TRBD1,TGTGCCAGCAGTGCCGGGACAGGGGGATCTGGGGCCAACGTCCTGACTTTC,CASSAGTGGSGANVLTF
TRBJ1-2,.,TRBV10-3,.,TGTGCCATCGAGGAAAGAGCTAACTATGGCTACACCTTC,CAIEERANYGYTF
TRBJ1-2,.,TRBV15,TRBD1,TGTGCCACCAGCAGAGTCGTACAGGGGGCTGGGGGCTACACCTTC,CATSRVVQGAGGYTF
TRBJ1-5,.,TRBV6-4,.,TGTGCCAGCAGTGACCCGACCCAGTCGTGGCAGGGTCTTAGCAATCAGCCCCAGCATTTT,CASSDPTQSWQGLSNQPQHF
TRBJ2-3,.,TRBV6-4,.,TGTGCCAGCAGTGAGGGACGTACCAACACAGATACGCGGTATTTT,CASSEGRTNTDTRYF
TRBJ2-5,.,TRBV28,TRBD1,TGTGCCAGCAGTTTCCAGGGGGTACGGGAGACCCAGTACTTC,CASSFQGVRETQYF
TRBJ2-1,.,TRBV30,.,TGTGCCAGAGCAGGGAGCTCCTACAATGAGCAGTTCTTC,CARAGSSYNEQFF
TRBJ1-5,.,TRBV7-2,.,TGTGCCAGCAGCTTAGGTGGGCAGGGTTACCAGCCCCAGCATTTT,CASSLGGQGYQPQHF
TRBJ1-4,.,TRBV7-9,.,TGTGCCAGCAGCCGGGCCTCCGTAGGGGCTGAAAAACTGTTTTTT,CASSRASVGAEKLFF
TRBJ1-5,.,TRBV28,TRBD1,TGTGCCAGCACCATCGACAGGGGGCAATTGCAGCCCCAGCATTTT,CASTIDRGQLQPQHF
TRBJ1-6,once,TRBV19,.,TGTGCCAGTAGTGCCAGGGGAAGCTCCTATAATTCACCCCTCCACTTT,CASSARGSSYNSPLHF
TRBJ1-1,.,TRBV25-1,.,TGTGCCAGCAGTGCGAACAAGGACACTGAAGCTTTCTTT,CASSANKDTEAFF
TRBJ1-6,.,TRBV4-3,.,TGCGCCAGCAGCCAAGGTCCGGGCGGACAGAATTCACCCCTCCACTTT,CASSQGPGGQNSPLHF
TRBJ1-5,.,TRBV15,.,TGTGCCACCTCCGGGAGAACCAATCAGCCCCAGCATTTT,CATSGRTNQPQHF
TRBJ1-2,few,TRBV6-1,.,TGTGCCAGCAGTGAAGATCTGTACTATGGCTACACCTTC,CASSEDLYYGYTF
TRBJ1-2,.,TRBV6-1,.,TGTGCCAGCAGTGAACGGACGTTCTATGGCTACACCTTC,CASSERTFYGYTF
TRBJ1-2,once,TRBV4-3,.,TGCGCCAGCAGCCACCGTGGGCAGAGTTATGGCTACACCTTC,CASSHRGQSYGYTF
TRBJ2-2,.,TRBV14,.,TGTGCCAGCAGTACAGACCCTGATACCGGGGAGCTGTTTTTT,CASSTDPDTGELFF
TRBJ1-2,.,TRBV15,.,TGTGCCACCAGCAGGGACAGTACTTTTGGCTACACCTTC,CATSRDSTFGYTF
TRBJ1-1,.,TRBV19,TRBD1,TGTGCCAGTAGTATACAGGGGGGCACTGAAGCTTTCTTT,CASSIQGGTEAFF
TRBJ1-3,.,TRBV28,.,TGTGCCAGCAGTTTAGTCTCTTCTGGAAACACCATATATTTT,CASSLVSSGNTIYF
TRBJ2-1,many,TRBV29-1,.,TGCAGCGTTGAAATGTCAGACAATGAGCAGTTCTTC,CSVEMSDNEQFF
TRBJ2-3,.,TRBV30,TRBD2,TGTGCCTGGAGTGAGCGGGGGGGCACAGATACGCAGTATTTT,CAWSERGGTDTQYF
TRBJ1-4,few,TRBV4-2,.,TGTGCCAGCAGCCAAGCCGTTTCTTCAACTAATGAAAAACTGTTTTTT,CASSQAVSSTNEKLFF
TRBJ2-5,.,TRBV7-2,TRBD2,TGTGCCAGCAGCTTAAGTAGCGGGGGTGGGGAGACCCAGTACTTC,CASSLSSGGGETQYF
TRBJ2-1,few,TRBV2,TRBD2,TGTGCCAGCAGCCTCAGCGGGGGGGCCTACAATGAGCAGTTCTTC,CASSLSGGAYNEQFF
TRBJ1-2,.,TRBV19,.,TGTGCCAGTAGTATAGAGCTAATGCGGAGTAGCTATGGCTACACCTTC,CASSIELMRSSYGYTF
TRBJ2-3,.,TRBV7-2,.,TGTGCCAGCAGCCAGAGGGTCACAGATACGCAGTATTTT,CASSQRVTDTQYF
TRBJ1-1,.,TRBV15,TRBD1,TGTGCCACCAGCCCCGGGACAGGAGCCACAGTTGAAGCTTTCTTT,CATSPGTGATVEAFF
TRBJ1-4,.,TRBV2,.,TGTGCCAGCAGGGACTTGGAACCCGGGACCGCGAATGAAAAACTGTTTTTT,CASRDLEPGTANEKLFF
TRBJ1-6,.,TRBV7-8,TRBD1,TGTGCCAGCAGCCAGAGCCTAACAGGGGTGGGGGTACCCCTCCACTTT,CASSQSLTGVGVPLHF
TRBJ1-2,.,TRBV15,TRBD1,TGTGCCACCAGCAGAGCAAGAACAGGGGATGGCTACACCTTC,CATSRARTGDGYTF
TRBJ2-7,.,TRBV12-3/TRBV12-4,TRBD1,TGTGCCAGCAGTTTTGGACAGGGAGGCGAGCAGTACTTC,CASSFGQGGEQYF
TRBJ1-2,.,TRBV6-1,TRBD1,TGTGCCAGCAGTGATGTAGGACAGGGGGCAGCTGGCTACACCTTC,CASSDVGQGAAGYTF
TRBJ2-7,.,TRBV5-1,TRBD1,TGCGCCAGCAGCTCCTTACCCACAGGGGGCTTCGAGCAGTACTTC,CASSSLPTGGFEQYF
TRBJ1-5,.,TRBV19,TRBD1,TGTGCCAGTAGTGGAAGAAGGGGGCTTCAGCCCCAGCATTTT,CASSGRRGLQPQHF
TRBJ2-7,once,TRBV5-4,TRBD2,TGTGCCAGCAGCTTGTTGCCTAGCGGGACGCATTACGAGCAGTACTTC,CASSLLPSGTHYEQYF
TRBJ2-2,.,TRBV4-3,TRBD2,TGCGCCAGCAGCCAAGACGGTAGCGGGGGAGGCACCGGGGAGCTGTTTTTT,CASSQDGSGGGTGELFF